Listed here are 23 T cell receptor beta chains from one sample, sequenced in a study of blood T cell repertoires in COVID-19. Sequencing was performed with immunoSEQ multiplex PCR; in TCRdb, only in-frame clones are kept and a portion is missing. The table shows about 150,000 clones, with around 85% occurring only once. The specimen was peripheral blood. All receptors derive from a man between 60 and 75 years old with COVID-19, enrolled during active disease.

In its sample, this clone was seen once. CDR3 bases: TGTGCCAGCAGTTTACTCGGACTAGCGGACTCCTACAATGAGCAGTTCTTC. Amino acids: CASSLLGLADSYNEQFF. This chain uses TRBV27 with TRBJ2-1; 10 bases map to TRBD2. The germline CDR1 and CDR2 sequences are MNHEY and SMNVEV (reference sequence). CDR3 length equals 17 residues. After removal of 2 bases from V and 0 bases from J, the junction contained 4 bases not matched to a gene.

J is TRBJ1-1 and V is TRBV7-8; D gene uncertain. The CDR3 length is 14 residues. Deletions cut 2 bases from V and 1 base from J, with 8 bases between. Germline values: CDR1 SGHVS, CDR2 FQNEAQ. The CDR3: CASSLLSGNTEAFF. The CDR3 DNA follows: TGTGCCAGCAGCTTACTTTCAGGGAACACTGAAGCTTTCTTT.

The rearrangement uses TRBV7-2 and TRBJ2-1; 8 bases line up with TRBD1. The CDR3 runs 15 residues. Losses at the gene ends were 6 bases for V and 2 bases for J; bases not matched to a gene: 6. CDR1 is SGHTA, CDR2 FQGNSA, per germline. CDR3 residues: CASRLDRDTYNEQFF. The CDR3 DNA follows: TGTGCCAGCAGATTGGACAGGGACACCTACAATGAGCAGTTCTTC. Looking up the rest from reference TRBV7-2 and TRBJ2-1 gives the full variable domain: GAGVSQSPSNKVTEKGKDVELRCDPISGHTALYWYRQSLGQGLEFLIYFQGNSAPDKSGLPSDRFSAERTGGSVSTLTIQRTQQEDSAVYLCASRLDRDTYNEQFFGPGTRLTVL.

This chain links TRBV28 with TRBJ1-3; D may be TRBD1 (6 bases). Trimming took off 3 bases at V and 1 base at J, with 16 bases between the two ends. CDR1 MDHEN and CDR2 SYDVKM come from the germline V gene. The CDR3 contains 17 residues. CDR3 coding DNA: TGTGCCAGCAGTTTTTGGGGGGGCTCTTCGTCTGGAAACACCATATATTTT. Translating it yields CASSFWGGSSSGNTIYF.

V gene TRBV27 combines with J gene TRBJ1-6; maybe TRBD1 (6 bases). CDR1 is MNHEY, CDR2 SMNVEV, per germline (reference sequence). The CDR3 consists of 14 residues. V shed 3 bases and J shed 6 bases, with 9 bases lying between them. The CDR3 is CASSFRGSNSPLHF. The CDR3 DNA reads as TGTGCCAGCAGTTTCAGGGGATCTAATTCACCCCTCCACTTT.

This clone occurred once. This chain links TRBV14 with TRBJ1-1, with a possible D match to TRBD1 (6 bases). V lost 4 bases and J lost 1, with 7 bases in between. This CDR3 has 13 amino acids. Germline V gene lookup returns CDR1 SGHDN and CDR2 FVKESK. The CDR3 DNA follows: TGTGCCAGCAGCCTACAGGGGAACACTGAAGCTTTCTTT. This translates into CASSLQGNTEAFF.

This chain joins TRBV6-5 and TRBJ2-7; 7 bases agree with TRBD1. The ends lost 4 bases at V and 4 bases at J; junction bases unmatched: 7. The CDR3 runs 14 residues. Germline CDR1 is MNHEY and CDR2 is SVGAGI. The CDR3 loop reads CASSSDRASYEQYF. The CDR3 DNA follows: TGTGCCAGCAGTTCCGACAGGGCCTCATACGAGCAGTACTTC.

The rearrangement uses TRBV5-6 and TRBJ2-3, with TRBD2 as a possible D gene (5 bases). Germline V gene sequence: CDR1 SGHDT, CDR2 YYEEEE. Deletions cut 1 base from V and 2 bases from J, with 11 bases between. This CDR3 contains 15 residues. CDR3 in DNA: TGTGCCAGCAGCTTGTACGGGGTCTCCACAGATACGCAGTATTTT. It translates to CASSLYGVSTDTQYF.

The genes are TRBV19 and TRBJ1-2; 7 bases fit TRBD1. V was pared by 8 bases and J by 4 bases, with 10 bases of the junction left unmatched. CDR1 and CDR2 from the germline V gene are LNHDA and SQIVND (reference sequence). There are 14 residues in the CDR3. CDR3 sequence (DNA): TGTGCCAGTTTTCCTAGGGGGCCAGGCTATGGCTACACCTTC. It translates to CASFPRGPGYGYTF.

This chain links TRBV4-3 with TRBJ1-4; D uncertain. Trimming left V 0 bases short and J 3 bases short, with 8 bases between. The V gene's germline CDR1 is LGHNA and CDR2 YSLEER. The CDR3 is 15 residues long. CDR3 DNA sequence: TGCGCCAGCAGCCAAGATTACTTGTCTAATGAAAAACTGTTTTTT. Amino acids: CASSQDYLSNEKLFF.

DNA for the CDR3: TGTGCCCGAAAAGGGACTAGCGGTTACAATGAGCAGTTCTTC. Its protein product is CARKGTSGYNEQFF. This chain connects TRBV30 to TRBJ2-1; 11 nucleotides match TRBD2. The ends lost 8 bases at V and 4 bases at J; junction bases unmatched: 7. This CDR3 is 14 amino acids long. Germline V CDR1 and CDR2: GTSNPN, SVGIG (reference sequence).

The genes are TRBV3-1 (or the pseudogene TRBV3-2) and TRBJ2-7, with TRBD2 as a possible D gene (6 bases). This CDR3 region has 14 residues. V shed 0 bases and J shed 7 bases, with 13 bases lying between them. Germline V gene sequence: CDR1 LGHDT, CDR2 YNNKEL (reference sequence). The CDR3 DNA reads TGTGCCAGCAGCCAAGATTTGCGGGGTTGGGAGCAGTACTTC. This codes for CASSQDLRGWEQYF.

The rearrangement joins TRBV5-1 to TRBJ2-2, with D unclear. The CDR3 consists of 15 residues. Germline assignment: CDR1 SGHRS and CDR2 YFSETQ. The V gene lost 1 base and the J gene lost 1 base, with 8 bases spanning the gap. The CDR3 coding sequence is TGCGCCAGCAGCTTGAGCCGAGGGAACACCGGGGAGCTGTTTTTT. Protein: CASSLSRGNTGELFF.

V and J are TRBV7-9 and TRBJ2-6; no clear D. V was trimmed by 3 bases and J by 0 bases, leaving 9 bases between them. The CDR3 extends over 16 amino acids. The germline V gene encodes CDR1 SEHNR and CDR2 FQNEAQ (reference sequence). CDR3 sequence: CASSFSQVSGANVLTF. CDR3 in DNA: TGTGCCAGCAGCTTTAGTCAGGTCTCTGGGGCCAACGTCCTGACTTTC.

This clone turned up a few times. This chain links TRBV29-1 with TRBJ1-3; tentative D call: TRBD1 (6 bases). The CDR3 is 15 amino acids. Germline CDR1 and CDR2: SQVTM and ANQGSEA. V was trimmed by 4 bases and J by 2 bases, leaving 15 bases between them. The DNA of the CDR3 is TGCAGCGTTGTTTTTTTACAGGGAACTGGAAACACCATATATTTT. This sequence encodes CSVVFLQGTGNTIYF.

This chain uses TRBV6-5 with TRBJ2-1, with D possibly matching TRBD2 (5 bases). The germline V gene has CDR1 MNHEY and CDR2 SVGAGI. This CDR3 is built from 12 residues. Trimming removed 5 bases at V and 7 bases at J, with 9 bases between. The CDR3 here is CASSRSGNEQFF. In nucleotides, the CDR3 is TGTGCCAGCAGTAGGAGCGGAAATGAGCAGTTCTTC.

V and J are TRBV6-2 or TRBV6-3 and TRBJ1-1, with TRBD1 matching 7 bases. CDR1 MNHEY and CDR2 SVGEGT come from the germline V gene. This CDR3 has 15 residues. J lost 1 base, V lost 6 bases, and 8 bases had no gene match. The CDR3, as DNA: TGTGCCAGCAGCCTGACAGGGATTGCGAACACTGAAGCTTTCTTT. Translating gives CASSLTGIANTEAFF.

The CDR3 nucleotides are TGTGCCAGCAGCTTGGCTGGGACAAGGGCCCCGACAGATAATTCACCCCTCCACTTT. It specifies CASSLAGTRAPTDNSPLHF. The rearrangement uses TRBV5-6 and TRBJ1-6, with a possible D match to TRBD1 (6 bases). Trimming removed 0 bases at V and 5 bases at J, with 21 bases between. The CDR3 runs to 19 residues. From germline, CDR1 is SGHDT and CDR2 YYEEEE.

This chain connects TRBV4-3 to TRBJ1-5; D unclear. Germline CDR1 is LGHNA and CDR2 is YSLEER. CDR3 length: 13 residues. The V gene lost 0 bases and the J gene lost 9 bases, with 9 bases spanning the gap. The DNA for the CDR3 is TGCGCCAGCAGCCAAGAGGTGGAGAGGCCCCAGCATTTT. This gives the protein CASSQEVERPQHF.

The CDR3 DNA sequence: TGTGCCAGCAGCTTACTGAGGCAAACTAACTATGGCTACACCTTC. Its translation is CASSLLRQTNYGYTF. This sequence joins TRBV7-9 and TRBJ1-2; D is unclear. CDR3 length equals 15 residues. With 2 bases removed from V and 0 bases from J, the gap between germline ends came to 10 bases. The germline V gene encodes CDR1 SEHNR and CDR2 FQNEAQ (reference sequence).

This chain joins TRBV27 and TRBJ2-1, with TRBD2 identical over 8 bases. The V gene's germline CDR1 is MNHEY and CDR2 SMNVEV (reference sequence). The CDR3 totals 14 residues. J was trimmed by 5 bases and V by 6 bases; bases with no gene match: 6. The CDR3 sequence: CASSRLARNNEQFF. CDR3 in DNA: TGTGCCAGCAGCCGACTAGCGAGAAACAATGAGCAGTTCTTC.

The CDR3 spells CASRRQGPETQYF. CDR3 bases: TGTGCCAGCAGACGACAGGGACCCGAGACCCAGTACTTC. The rearrangement links TRBV6-5 to TRBJ2-5; 7 nucleotides match TRBD1. Unmatched junction bases numbered 6, after V lost 6 bases and J lost 5 bases. Per the germline V gene, CDR1 is MNHEY and CDR2 is SVGAGI. The CDR3 loop spans 13 amino acids.

This clone turned up a few times. The chain couples TRBV27 to TRBJ1-2; D may be TRBD1 (5 bases). In germline, CDR1 is MNHEY, CDR2 SMNVEV (reference sequence). Trimming removed 4 bases from V and 4 bases from J, with 13 bases in between. The length of the CDR3 is 14 residues. The CDR3, as DNA: TGTGCCAGCAGTTCGCCGGGGGTGGGCTATGGCTACACCTTC. This codes for CASSSPGVGYGYTF.